The 8 T cell receptor beta chains presented below share a single source sample, sequenced in a study of cytomegalovirus exposure and HLA in healthy donors. The PCR made use of 60 Vbeta and 13 Jbeta primers. The data were produced by immunoSEQ multiplex PCR, yet TCRdb's version contains in-frame clones alone and is incomplete. Of over 250,000 clones in the sample, just over 85% were seen once. Specimen: PBMCs. The receptors stem from a man between 35 and 55 years old in good health and CMV-seropositive.

The chain has TRBV30 and TRBJ2-3; 12 bases agree with TRBD2. After removal of 6 bases from V and 3 bases from J, the junction contained 1 base not matched to a gene. There are 13 residues in the CDR3. The V gene's germline CDR1 is GTSNPN and CDR2 SVGIG (reference sequence). CDR3 sequence (DNA): TGTGCCTGCACTAGCGGGAGGACAGATACGCAGTATTTT. It translates to CACTSGRTDTQYF.

J is TRBJ2-1 and V is TRBV28, with a possible D match to TRBD2 (6 bases). Germline CDR1 and CDR2: MDHEN and SYDVKM. The CDR3 runs to 14 residues. V dropped 3 bases and J dropped 7 bases, with 13 bases sitting between them. The DNA for the CDR3 is TGTGCCAGCAGTTTTAAGGGGACTTCGAATGAGCAGTTCTTC. It encodes CASSFKGTSNEQFF.

The table lists this clone with a few counts. The rearrangement joins TRBV14 to TRBJ1-2, with D unresolved. The germline gives CDR1 SGHDN, CDR2 FVKESK. The CDR3 spans 12 residues. Trimming pared 0 bases from V and 9 bases from J, leaving 8 bases between. The chain's CDR3 is CASSQEVGRYTF. The CDR3 DNA reads TGTGCCAGCAGCCAAGAAGTCGGTCGCTACACCTTC.

This clone appeared a few times. The genes are TRBV18 and TRBJ2-7; 7 nucleotides match TRBD2. The CDR3 consists of 17 residues. Germline V lookup: CDR1 KGHSH, CDR2 LQKENI. V dropped 4 bases and J dropped 2; count of bases not matched to a gene: 14. This CDR3 reads CASSHGSMWEGTYEQYF. The CDR3 coding sequence is TGTGCCAGCTCACACGGGAGTATGTGGGAGGGGACCTACGAGCAGTACTTC. Supplemented by reference TRBV18 and TRBJ2-7, the full variable domain reads NAGVMQNPRHLVRRRGQEARLRCSPMKGHSHVYWYRQLPEEGLKFMVYLQKENIIDESGMPKERFSAEFPKEGPSILRIQQVVRGDSAAYFCASSHGSMWEGTYEQYFGPGTRLTVT.

This sequence joins TRBV4-2 and TRBJ2-7; 7 bases are shared with TRBD2. The CDR3 contains 15 residues. Germline loops: CDR1 LGHNA, CDR2 YNFKEQ. V was clipped by 0 bases and J by 4 bases; unmatched bases: 6. In nucleotides, the CDR3 is TGTGCCAGCAGCCAAGATCCTGGTAGCGGGTACGAGCAGTACTTC. Protein sequence: CASSQDPGSGYEQYF.

J is TRBJ1-1 and V is TRBV6-5, with 7 bases that match TRBD1. The CDR3 has 14 amino acids. Germline V CDR1 and CDR2: MNHEY, SVGAGI. Trimming cost V 0 bases and J 7 bases; bases outside gene matches: 5. The CDR3 sequence is CASSYSRGGGEAFF. CDR3 DNA: TGTGCCAGCAGTTACTCGAGAGGGGGCGGTGAAGCTTTCTTT.

The CDR3 coding sequence is TGCGCCAGCAGCTTCGGCGGGGTCTCCTACAATGAGCAGTTCTTC. This codes for CASSFGGVSYNEQFF. The chain recombines TRBV5-1 with TRBJ2-1; maybe TRBD2 (6 bases). Trimming left V 2 bases short and J 0 bases short, with 9 bases between. CDR1 is SGHRS, CDR2 YFSETQ, per germline. This CDR3 spans 15 amino acids.

The rearrangement uses TRBV2 and TRBJ2-1, with TRBD1 matching over 8 bases. This CDR3 has 15 amino acids. Germline CDR1 SNHLY, CDR2 FYNNEI. V shed 5 bases and J 8 bases; nucleotides not matched to a gene: 11. The CDR3 is CASSSRDRSLDEQFF. The DNA of the CDR3 is TGTGCCAGCAGTTCCCGGGACAGGTCCTTGGATGAGCAGTTCTTC.